Below are 6 T cell receptor beta chains sequenced from a single sample in a study of human T cells and chemical hapten exposure. Time point described: patch test 3, about 24 weeks after DPC sensitization. Described treatment: therapeutic diphenylcyclopropenone sensitization with weekly scalp DPC. TCRdb independently ran MiXCR on the RACE reads; one entry per CDR3 protein. The table shows fewer than 200,000 distinct CDR3 sequences, with around a quarter occurring only once. This material consisted of whole blood, taken in connection with sensitization to the hapten diphenylcyclopropenone (DPC). The receptors were sampled from a woman aged 18-29 years with alopecia areata. Some clones in this sample may be carry-over from other donors' samples.

The chain joins TRBV29-1 to TRBJ1-2; 9 bases map to TRBD1. The germline V gene has CDR1 SQVTM and CDR2 ANQGSEA. The CDR3 covers 13 residues. With V trimmed by 8 bases and J by 1 base, 5 bases remained unmatched. In nucleotides, the CDR3 is TGCAGCATAAGGACAGGGGATAACTATGGCTACACCTTC. Encoded protein: CSIRTGDNYGYTF.

Only a few counts were recorded for this clonotype. This sequence joins TRBV12-3 or TRBV12-4 and TRBJ1-1; possible D gene TRBD1, 5 bases. Between the trimmed V and J ends, which lost 6 bases and 3 bases, there was a span of 14 bases. CDR3 length equals 14 residues. CDR3 DNA sequence: TGTGCCAGCAGAAGGGCTGGGGGTTACACTGAAGCTTTCTTT. Encoded protein: CASRRAGGYTEAFF.

This clonotype appeared once. As DNA, the CDR3 is TGTGCCAGCAGTTTATTTTGGGGGGAAGAGACCCAGTACTTC. Translation: CASSLFWGEETQYF. The chain carries TRBV27 and TRBJ2-5, with D perhaps TRBD2 (6 bases). Looked up from germline, CDR1 is MNHEY and CDR2 is SMNVEV (reference sequence). V shed 1 base and J shed 3 bases, with 9 bases lying between them. The CDR3 is 14 amino acids.

This clonotype was counted a few times. The rearrangement joins TRBV12-3 or TRBV12-4 to TRBJ2-7; D remains unclear. This CDR3 has 12 amino acids. Trimming pared 3 bases from V and 4 bases from J, leaving 7 bases between. For the CDR3, the DNA is TGTGCCAGCAGTTTCGGCGAATACGAGCAGTACTTC. This sequence encodes CASSFGEYEQYF.

This clonotype was seen at least ten times. J is TRBJ2-7 and V is TRBV10-3; 10 positions match TRBD1. This CDR3 region has 14 residues. The germline V gene encodes CDR1 ENHRY and CDR2 SYGVKD. Trimming removed 4 bases from V and 2 bases from J; junction bases left unmatched: 2. CDR3 region: CAISVDRGPYEQYF. CDR3 in DNA: TGTGCCATCAGTGTAGACAGGGGGCCCTACGAGCAGTACTTC.

Remarks on this clonotype: The junction departs from germline at one end; a sequencing error may be responsible. J is TRBJ2-5 and V is TRBV7-7, with 8 nucleotides matching TRBD1. The germline V gene encodes CDR1 SSHAT and CDR2 FNYEAQ (reference sequence). CDR3 length: 14 residues. CDR3 sequence: CASSRDRKVETQYF. The CDR3, as DNA: TGTGCTAGCAGCAGGGACAGGAAAGTGGAGACCCAGTACTTC.